This T cell receptor (beta chain) was obtained from a study of CD8 T cells in Susac syndrome. For the study at large: Among sequenced Susac syndrome patients, roughly 6 had active disease and roughly eight were in remission. Patients with Susac syndrome were therapy-naive, treated with corticosteroids, or treated with intravenous immunoglobulin alone when blood was collected.

The germline gives CDR1 SGHRS, CDR2 YFSETQ. The CDR3 consists of 15 residues. V gave up 3 bases and J gave up 7 bases, with 14 bases separating them. The study sequenced TCR beta in blood CD8+ and CD4+ T cells. It was with random hexamers that roughly 0.5 to 1 ug RNA was reverse transcribed. TCRdb independently ran MiXCR on the immunoSEQ multiplex PCR reads; one entry per CDR3 protein. The sample has tens of thousands of distinct CDR3 sequences, around 94% seen once. The source material was CD4+ T cells from PBMCs. The clonotype originates from a human donor with Susac syndrome. This chain connects TRBV5-1 to TRBJ1-6; possibly TRBD1 for D (6 bases). The CDR3 DNA is TGCGCCAGCAGCTCTGGCGGGGGCGAAAATTCACCCCTCCACTTT. Translating gives CASSSGGGENSPLHF.